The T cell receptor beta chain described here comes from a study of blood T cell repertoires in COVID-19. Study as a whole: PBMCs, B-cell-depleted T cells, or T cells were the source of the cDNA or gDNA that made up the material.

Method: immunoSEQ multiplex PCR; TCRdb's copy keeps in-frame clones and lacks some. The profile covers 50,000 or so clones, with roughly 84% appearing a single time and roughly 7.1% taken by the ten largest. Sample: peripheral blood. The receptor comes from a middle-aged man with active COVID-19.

The CDR3 nucleotides read TGTGCCAGCAGCCTCAGGACAGGGGGAAATGAGCAGTTCTTC. This codes for CASSLRTGGNEQFF. The rearrangement uses TRBV4-2 and TRBJ2-1; 10 positions match TRBD1. The length of the CDR3 is 14 residues. Germline V gene data show CDR1 as LGHNA and CDR2 as YNFKEQ. Trimming cost V 4 bases and J 7 bases; bases outside gene matches: 4.